This entry lists 3 T cell receptor beta chains sequenced from one sample in a study of OX40 agonist ivuxolimab in advanced cancers. The method was immunoSEQ multiplex PCR; TCRdb's version includes in-frame clones alone and lacks a portion of them. The data hold tens of thousands of clones, with 92% observed a single time. Specimen: CD4+ or CD8+ T cells sorted from blood, collected in a trial of the OX40 agonist ivuxolimab. The receptors here all came from an adult with an advanced solid tumor such as melanoma, head and neck, liver or kidney cancer.

CDR3 DNA: TGTGCCAGCAGCCCCCCCTCGGGACAGCCCTACGAGCAGTACTTC. This sequence encodes CASSPPSGQPYEQYF. The V gene is TRBV9, the J gene TRBJ2-7; 7 nucleotides match TRBD1. CDR1 and CDR2 (germline): SGDLS, YYNGEE. This CDR3 has 15 amino acids. V trimming: 4 bases; J trimming: 2 bases; junction bases outside the gene matches: 9.

The genes are TRBV11-2 and TRBJ2-7; 7 bases are shared with TRBD1. This CDR3 is 14 amino acids long. The J segment lost 3 bases and the V segment lost 3 bases, leaving 5 bases of the junction unmatched. The germline CDR1 and CDR2 sequences are SGHAT and FQNNGV. Written as DNA, the CDR3 is TGTGCCAGCAGCTTGGGGACAGCCCTCTACGAGCAGTACTTC. Protein sequence: CASSLGTALYEQYF.

This sequence joins TRBV11-2 and TRBJ1-1; D is ambiguous. CDR3 length: 14 residues. The germline V and J ends were trimmed by 0 bases and 5 bases, with 10 bases remaining between them. Germline-derived CDR1 and CDR2 are SGHAT and FQNNGV. CDR3 amino acids: CASSLDYGPTEAFF. The CDR3, as DNA: TGTGCCAGCAGCTTAGACTACGGCCCTACTGAAGCTTTCTTT.